This T cell receptor beta chain was captured in a study of cytomegalovirus exposure and HLA in healthy donors. Study results and caveats: Being productive about 87% or about 30% of the time was typical of most TCR beta V segments in an earlier analysis. Some 150 TCR beta chains were listed as cytomegalovirus-associated. A few V segments could not be told apart, such as TRBV6-2 and TRBV6-3, and were left out.

The count of this clone is one. Its specificity is unknown. PCR employed 60 Vbeta and 13 Jbeta primers. Sequencing was performed with immunoSEQ multiplex PCR; in TCRdb, only in-frame clones are kept and a portion is missing. The data contain some 140,000 clones, about 68% of them singletons. The CDR3 has 14 residues. The V end lost 0 bases, the J end lost 5 bases, and 7 bases lay between the germline ends. Germline V gene data show CDR1 as MGHRA and CDR2 as YSYEKL. Sequences were obtained from PBMCs. The gene calls are TRBV4-1 and TRBJ2-2; tentative D call: TRBD2 (5 bases). This TCR was recovered from a human donor in good health. DNA for the CDR3: TGCGCCAGCAGCCAAGAGGTAGCGACCGGGGAGCTGTTTTTT. Translated, it gives CASSQEVATGELFF.